This note documents a single T cell receptor (beta chain) sequence. Its antigen is unidentified. These data come from a study of cytomegalovirus exposure and HLA in healthy donors. Looking at the study overall: Later, an analysis reported that the approximately 120 validation repertoires had used the same platform as the 550 to 750 first-cohort repertoires.

This table comes from immunoSEQ multiplex PCR, and its TCRdb copy is limited to in-frame clones, with some not included. The repertoire includes approximately 230,000 clones, approximately 84% of them detected once, and more than 10% sits in the top ten. V was trimmed by 0 bases and J by 4 bases, leaving 8 bases between them. The CDR3 covers 14 residues. Germline V gives CDR1 SGDLS, CDR2 YYNGEE. Separate from the 666-subject first cohort, the roughly 120-subject validation cohort was the one that the donors belonged to. Study-level findings and limits: Subsequent analysis showed first-cohort TCR clusters tending to co-occur in 120 validation repertoires. Rare TCR sequences predominated, though certain public TCRs were found in many donors.

The sequencing sample was made of PBMCs. The TCR sequence derives from a man aged 18-30 years in good health and CMV-seropositive. The chain has TRBV9 and TRBJ2-1; D is perhaps TRBD2 (5 bases). CDR3 protein: CASSVDREYNEQFF. In nucleotides, the CDR3 is TGTGCCAGCAGCGTAGACCGGGAATACAATGAGCAGTTCTTC.